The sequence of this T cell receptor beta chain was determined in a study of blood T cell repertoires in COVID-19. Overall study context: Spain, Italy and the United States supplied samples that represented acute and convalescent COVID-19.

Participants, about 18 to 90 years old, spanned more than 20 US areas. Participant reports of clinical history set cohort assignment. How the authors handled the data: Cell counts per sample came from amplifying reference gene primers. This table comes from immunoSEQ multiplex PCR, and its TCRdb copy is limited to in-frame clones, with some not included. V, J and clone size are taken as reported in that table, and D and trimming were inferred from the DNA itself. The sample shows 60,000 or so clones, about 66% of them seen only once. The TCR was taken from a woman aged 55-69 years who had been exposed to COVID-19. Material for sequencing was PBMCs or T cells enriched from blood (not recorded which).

The CDR3 loop reads CASSLPGRSPQHF. The CDR3, as DNA: TGTGCCAGCAGCTTGCCAGGAAGATCTCCCCAGCATTTT. The chain links TRBV7-2 to TRBJ1-5; D is unclear. The CDR3 is made up of 13 amino acids. Germline assignment: CDR1 SGHTA and CDR2 FQGNSA. Trimming took 3 bases from V and 10 from J, leaving 13 bases between them.